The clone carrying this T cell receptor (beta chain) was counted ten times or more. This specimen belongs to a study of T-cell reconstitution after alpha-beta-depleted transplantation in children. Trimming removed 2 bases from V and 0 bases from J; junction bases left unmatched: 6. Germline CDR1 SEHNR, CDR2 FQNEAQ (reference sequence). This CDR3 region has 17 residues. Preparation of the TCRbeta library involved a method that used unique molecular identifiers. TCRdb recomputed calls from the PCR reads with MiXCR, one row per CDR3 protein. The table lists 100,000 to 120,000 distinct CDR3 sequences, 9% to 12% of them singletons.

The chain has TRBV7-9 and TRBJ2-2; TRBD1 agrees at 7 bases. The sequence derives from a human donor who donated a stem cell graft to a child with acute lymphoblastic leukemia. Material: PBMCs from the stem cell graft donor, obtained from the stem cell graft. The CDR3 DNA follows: TGTGCCAGCAGCTTACCCTCGGGACAGTCGAACACCGGGGAGCTGTTTTTT. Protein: CASSLPSGQSNTGELFF.